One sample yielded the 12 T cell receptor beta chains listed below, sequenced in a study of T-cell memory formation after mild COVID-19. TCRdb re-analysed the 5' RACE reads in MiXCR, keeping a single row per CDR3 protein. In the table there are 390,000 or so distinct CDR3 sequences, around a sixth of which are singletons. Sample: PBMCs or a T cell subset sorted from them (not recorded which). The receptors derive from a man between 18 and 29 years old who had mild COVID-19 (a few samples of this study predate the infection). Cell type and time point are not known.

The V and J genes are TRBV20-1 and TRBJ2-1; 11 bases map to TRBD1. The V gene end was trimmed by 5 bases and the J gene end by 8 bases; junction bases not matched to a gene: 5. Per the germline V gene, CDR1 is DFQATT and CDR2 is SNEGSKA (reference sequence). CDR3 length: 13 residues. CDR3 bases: TGCAGTGCTGGACAGGGGGCGCGTGATGAGCAGTTCTTC. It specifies CSAGQGARDEQFF.

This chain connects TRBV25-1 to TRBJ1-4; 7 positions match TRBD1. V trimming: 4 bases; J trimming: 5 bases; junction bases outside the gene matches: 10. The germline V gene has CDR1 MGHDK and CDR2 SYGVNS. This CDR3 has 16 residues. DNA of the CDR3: TGTGCCAGCAGTGTGACAGGGAGGGATATGAATGAAAAACTGTTTTTT. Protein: CASSVTGRDMNEKLFF.

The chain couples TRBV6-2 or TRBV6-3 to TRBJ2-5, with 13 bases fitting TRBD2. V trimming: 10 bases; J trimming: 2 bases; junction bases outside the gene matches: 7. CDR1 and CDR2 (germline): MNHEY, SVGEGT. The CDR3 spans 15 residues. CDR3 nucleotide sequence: TGTGCCACCCAGACTAGCGGGGGGCTTCAAGAGACCCAGTACTTC. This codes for CATQTSGGLQETQYF.

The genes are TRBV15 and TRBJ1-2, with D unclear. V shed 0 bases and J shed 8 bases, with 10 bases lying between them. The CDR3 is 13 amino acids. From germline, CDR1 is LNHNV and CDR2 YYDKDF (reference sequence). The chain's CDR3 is CATSRDRQRGYTF. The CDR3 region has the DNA TGTGCCACCAGCAGAGATCGTCAGAGGGGCTACACCTTC.

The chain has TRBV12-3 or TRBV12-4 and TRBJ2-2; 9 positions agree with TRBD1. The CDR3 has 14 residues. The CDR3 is CASGWGQGFGELFF. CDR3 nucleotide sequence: TGTGCTTCAGGGTGGGGACAGGGTTTCGGGGAGCTGTTTTTT.

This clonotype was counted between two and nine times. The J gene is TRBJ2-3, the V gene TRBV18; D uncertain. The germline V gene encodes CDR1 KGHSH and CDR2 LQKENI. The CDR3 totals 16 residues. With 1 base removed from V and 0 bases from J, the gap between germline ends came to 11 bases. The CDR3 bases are TGTGCCAGCTCACCACGGAGCACGTCTAGCACAGATACGCAGTATTTT. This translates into CASSPRSTSSTDTQYF.

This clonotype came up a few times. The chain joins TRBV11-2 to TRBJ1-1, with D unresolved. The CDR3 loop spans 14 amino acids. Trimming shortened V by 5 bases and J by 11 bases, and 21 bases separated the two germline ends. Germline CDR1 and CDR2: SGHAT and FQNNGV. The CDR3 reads CASSLTSRAPGAFF. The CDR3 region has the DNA TGTGCCAGCAGCCTTACATCCCGGGCCCCCGGGGCTTTCTTT.

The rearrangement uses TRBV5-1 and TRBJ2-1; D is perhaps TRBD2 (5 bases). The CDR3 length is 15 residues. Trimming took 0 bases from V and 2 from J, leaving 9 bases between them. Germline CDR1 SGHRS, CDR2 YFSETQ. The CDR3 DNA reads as TGCGCCAGCAGCTTGGCGTCTAGCACCTACAATGAGCAGTTCTTC. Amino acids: CASSLASSTYNEQFF.

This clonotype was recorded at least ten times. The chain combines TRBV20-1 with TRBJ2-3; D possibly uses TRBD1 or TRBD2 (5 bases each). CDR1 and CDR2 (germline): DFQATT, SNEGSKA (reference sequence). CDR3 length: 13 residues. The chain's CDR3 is CSGGEPGADTQYF. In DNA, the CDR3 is TGCAGCGGAGGTGAACCTGGGGCGGATACGCAGTATTTT.

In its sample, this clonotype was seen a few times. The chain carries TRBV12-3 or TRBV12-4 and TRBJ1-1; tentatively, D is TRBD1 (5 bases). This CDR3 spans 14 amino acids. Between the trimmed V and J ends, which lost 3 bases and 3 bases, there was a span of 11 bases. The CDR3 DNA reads TGTGCCAGCAGTTTTACCGGAGGGGACACTGAAGCTTTCTTT. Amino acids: CASSFTGGDTEAFF.

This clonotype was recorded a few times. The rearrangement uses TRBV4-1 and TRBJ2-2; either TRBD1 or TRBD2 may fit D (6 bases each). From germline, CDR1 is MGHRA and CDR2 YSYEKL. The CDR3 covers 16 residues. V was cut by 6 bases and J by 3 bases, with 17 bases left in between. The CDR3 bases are TGCGCCAGCAGTCCAGGGTCGGGGGCTCACACCGGGGAGCTGTTTTTT. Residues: CASSPGSGAHTGELFF.

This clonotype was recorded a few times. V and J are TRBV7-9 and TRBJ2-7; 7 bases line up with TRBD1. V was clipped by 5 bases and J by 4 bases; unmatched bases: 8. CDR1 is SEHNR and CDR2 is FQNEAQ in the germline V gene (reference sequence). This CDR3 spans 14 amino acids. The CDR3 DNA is TGTGCCAGCAGCGCGGACAGGACCCAATACGAGCAGTACGTC. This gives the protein CASSADRTQYEQYV.